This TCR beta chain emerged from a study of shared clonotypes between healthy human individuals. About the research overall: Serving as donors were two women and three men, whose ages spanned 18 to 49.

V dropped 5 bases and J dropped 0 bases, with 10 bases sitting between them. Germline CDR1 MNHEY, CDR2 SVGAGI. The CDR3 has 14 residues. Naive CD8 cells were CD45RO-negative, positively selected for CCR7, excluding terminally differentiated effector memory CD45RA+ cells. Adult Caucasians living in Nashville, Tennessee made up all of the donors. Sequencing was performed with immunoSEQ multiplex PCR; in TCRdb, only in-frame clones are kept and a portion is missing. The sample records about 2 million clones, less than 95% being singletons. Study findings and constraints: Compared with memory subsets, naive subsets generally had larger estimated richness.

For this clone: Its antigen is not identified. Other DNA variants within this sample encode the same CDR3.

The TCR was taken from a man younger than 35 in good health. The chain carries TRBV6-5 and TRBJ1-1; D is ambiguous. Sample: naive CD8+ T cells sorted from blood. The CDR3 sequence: CASSPTVMNTEAFF. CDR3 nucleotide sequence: TGTGCCAGCAGTCCCACAGTAATGAACACTGAAGCTTTCTTT.